Sequencing of this T cell receptor (beta chain) was carried out in a study of T cells in Graves' hyperthyroidism and ophthalmopathy. In germline, CDR1 is MNHEY, CDR2 SVGEGT. V was clipped by 5 bases and J by 4 bases, with 14 bases between them. The CDR3 is 14 residues long. The count of this clonotype is one. PBMCs were derived from 10 ml fresh peripheral blood. Amplification targeted TCR beta CDR3 regions from RNA transcripts. The HTBI primer set was used in a first-round RT-PCR of the TCR CDR3. Each CDR3 protein gets one entry after TCRdb re-called the multiplex PCR reads with MiXCR. The data contain roughly 750,000 distinct CDR3 sequences, about 17% of them singletons.

The chain employs TRBV6-2 or TRBV6-3 and TRBJ1-1; tentatively, D is TRBD1 (6 bases). This TCR was recovered from a man younger than 30 with Graves' hyperthyroidism. Specimen: blood. CDR3 sequence reads: CASSGGRASTEAFF. The CDR3 nucleotides read TGTGCCAGCAGTGGGGGGCGGGCTAGCACTGAAGCTTTCTTT.